The 31 T cell receptor beta chains in this list originate from one sample, sequenced in a study of beta chain features in type 1 diabetes. Study-wide points: A moderate, significant TCRB CDR3 shortening appeared in type 1 diabetes across four CD4+ subsets.

The isolated RNA, all of it, was reverse transcribed, so expressed TCRB transcripts were what got sequenced. The method was immunoSEQ multiplex PCR; TCRdb's version includes in-frame clones alone and lacks a portion of them. The sample carries 160,000 or so clones, 63% recorded once. Antigens of these TCRs are unknown. Input material: naive CD4+ T cells from blood. These receptor sequences come from a man aged 25-45 years with type 1 diabetes.

This rearrangement joins TRBV29-1 to TRBJ1-3; D gene unclear. The CDR3 has 12 residues. Germline assignment: CDR1 SQVTM and CDR2 ANQGSEA. V was pared by 5 bases and J by 0 bases, with 5 bases between. This CDR3 is CSVSYSGNTIYF. The CDR3 coding sequence is TGCAGCGTTAGTTACTCTGGAAACACCATATATTTT.

The gene calls are TRBV6-5 and TRBJ2-5, with D possibly matching TRBD2 (6 bases). Trimming shortened V by 0 bases and J by 3 bases, and 8 bases separated the two germline ends. CDR3 length: 14 residues. Looked up from germline, CDR1 is MNHEY and CDR2 is SVGAGI. CDR3 residues: CASSYSGGEETQYF. CDR3 sequence (DNA): TGTGCCAGCAGTTACTCGGGAGGTGAAGAGACCCAGTACTTC.

The V and J genes are TRBV5-1 and TRBJ2-3; 8 bases map to TRBD1. This CDR3 region has 14 residues. The germline V gene has CDR1 SGHRS and CDR2 YFSETQ. The trim removed 0 bases at V and 8 bases at J, leaving 5 bases unmatched. The CDR3 region is CASSLGTGTLTQYF. CDR3 DNA: TGCGCCAGCAGCTTGGGGACAGGGACTCTTACGCAGTATTTT.

The chain couples TRBV18 to TRBJ2-7; 9 bases agree with TRBD1. The V and J ends lost 2 bases and 1 base, in that order; junction bases with no gene match: 0. Germline CDR1 is KGHSH and CDR2 is LQKENI. This CDR3 has 14 amino acids. CDR3 coding DNA: TGTGCCAGCTCACCAGGGACAGGGTCCTACGAGCAGTACTTC. As protein: CASSPGTGSYEQYF. Full variable domain (outside the CDR3, taken from reference TRBV18 and TRBJ2-7): NAGVMQNPRHLVRRRGQEARLRCSPMKGHSHVYWYRQLPEEGLKFMVYLQKENIIDESGMPKERFSAEFPKEGPSILRIQQVVRGDSAAYFCASSPGTGSYEQYFGPGTRLTVT.

This chain connects TRBV9 to TRBJ2-1; TRBD1 might be the D (5 bases). This CDR3 comprises 16 residues. The V gene's germline CDR1 is SGDLS and CDR2 YYNGEE. The V gene lost 4 bases and the J gene lost 4 bases, with 18 bases spanning the gap. The chain's CDR3 is CASSTQGVSIYNEQFF. Written as DNA, the CDR3 is TGTGCCAGCAGCACTCAGGGTGTTTCGATTTACAATGAGCAGTTCTTC.

The sample holds a few counts of this clone. This sequence joins TRBV12-5 and TRBJ1-3; no reliable D call. Looked up from germline, CDR1 is LGHNT and CDR2 is FRNRAP. V was pared by 8 bases and J by 4 bases, with 15 bases between. This CDR3 contains 14 residues. This chain's CDR3 is CASSPRLNGNTIYF. CDR3 coding DNA: TGTGCTAGTTCACCAAGGCTGAACGGAAACACCATATATTTT.

This clone was seen a single time. The rearrangement uses TRBV30 and TRBJ2-1; weak D call: TRBD2 (5 bases). The germline CDR1 and CDR2 sequences are GTSNPN and SVGIG (reference sequence). The CDR3 contains 14 residues. V was trimmed by 3 bases and J by 0 bases, leaving 9 bases between them. CDR3: CAWSLGSSYNEQFF. CDR3 coding DNA: TGTGCCTGGAGCCTGGGGAGCTCCTACAATGAGCAGTTCTTC.

The gene calls are TRBV5-6 and TRBJ2-5; D is unclear. The CDR3 runs to 12 residues. V was pared by 6 bases and J by 1 base, with 7 bases between. Germline lookup yields CDR1 SGHDT and CDR2 YYEEEE. CDR3 sequence: CASTKIQETQYF. In nucleotides, the CDR3 is TGTGCCAGCACAAAAATCCAAGAGACCCAGTACTTC.

The chain employs TRBV9 and TRBJ1-4, with TRBD1 identical over 7 bases. The trim removed 0 bases at V and 7 bases at J, leaving 3 bases unmatched. CDR1 and CDR2 from the germline V gene are SGDLS and YYNGEE. The CDR3 extends over 14 amino acids. The CDR3 sequence is CASSVAGGGEKLFF. CDR3 DNA sequence: TGTGCCAGCAGCGTAGCAGGGGGAGGTGAAAAACTGTTTTTT.

The rearrangement links TRBV10-3 to TRBJ2-3; TRBD1 aligns across 8 bases. The trim removed 4 bases at V and 3 bases at J, leaving 3 bases unmatched. Germline V CDR1 and CDR2: ENHRY, SYGVKD. This CDR3 has 14 residues. CDR3 residues: CAISADRGTDTQYF. The CDR3 coding sequence is TGTGCCATCAGTGCCGACAGGGGAACAGATACGCAGTATTTT.

This clone was observed a handful of times. The chain employs TRBV7-9 and TRBJ2-5; 7 bases agree with TRBD1. CDR3 length: 14 amino acids. The V gene's germline CDR1 is SEHNR and CDR2 FQNEAQ (reference sequence). Trimming removed 4 bases from V and 7 bases from J; junction bases left unmatched: 9. CDR3 DNA sequence: TGTGCCAGCAGCTCACGAGGGGGCGAGGGGACCCAGTACTTC. Translation gives CASSSRGGEGTQYF.

This chain links TRBV25-1 with TRBJ2-7; 8 nucleotides match TRBD1. This CDR3 comprises 14 residues. Germline CDR1 MGHDK, CDR2 SYGVNS. V dropped 5 bases and J dropped 2; count of bases not matched to a gene: 5. CDR3 amino acids: CASSPDRATYEQYF. In DNA, the CDR3 is TGTGCCAGCAGTCCGGACAGGGCCACCTACGAGCAGTACTTC.

The chain has TRBV7-2 and TRBJ2-7; weak D call: TRBD1 (5 bases). V was shortened by 7 bases and J by 3 bases, with 13 bases between the two germline ends. CDR1 is SGHTA, CDR2 FQGNSA, per germline. The length of the CDR3 is 13 residues. The CDR3: CASTRVAFYEQYF. CDR3 sequence (DNA): TGTGCCAGCACCAGGGTGGCTTTCTACGAGCAGTACTTC.

The count of this clone is one. The chain carries TRBV7-9 and TRBJ2-1; either TRBD1 or TRBD2 may fit D (6 bases each). CDR3 length equals 15 residues. From germline, CDR1 is SEHNR and CDR2 FQNEAQ (reference sequence). V lost 2 bases and J 6 bases, leaving 14 bases between the germline ends. CDR3: CASSLLPQGGNEQFF. In DNA, the CDR3 is TGTGCCAGCAGCTTATTGCCACAGGGAGGCAATGAGCAGTTCTTC.

The rearrangement uses TRBV4-2 and TRBJ2-7; 9 nucleotides align to TRBD2. The CDR3 sequence is 16 residues long. Germline V gene data show CDR1 as LGHNA and CDR2 as YNFKEQ. The trim removed 0 bases at V and 0 bases at J, leaving 3 bases unmatched. The CDR3 nucleotides read TGTGCCAGCAGCCAAGATCTAGCGGGGAGCTCCTACGAGCAGTACTTC. As protein: CASSQDLAGSSYEQYF.

The V and J genes are TRBV29-1 and TRBJ2-3; D remains ambiguous. Germline V gives CDR1 SQVTM, CDR2 ANQGSEA. The V end lost 4 bases, the J end lost 3 bases, and 5 bases lay between the germline ends. The CDR3 runs to 11 residues. CDR3 sequence (DNA): TGCAGCGTTGGCTGGACAGATACGCAGTATTTT. This codes for CSVGWTDTQYF.

The chain joins TRBV25-1 to TRBJ2-2; D uncertain. The germline V gene has CDR1 MGHDK and CDR2 SYGVNS. The CDR3 contains 15 residues. The V and J ends lost 4 bases and 3 bases respectively, with 12 bases between them. The CDR3 region is CASSGGSLDTGELFF. CDR3 DNA: TGTGCCAGCAGTGGGGGTAGTTTGGACACCGGGGAGCTGTTTTTT.

This chain connects TRBV29-1 to TRBJ2-3; D could derive from TRBD1 or TRBD2 (5 bases each). In germline, CDR1 is SQVTM, CDR2 ANQGSEA. The ends were cut back, 8 bases at V and 2 bases at J, with 14 bases in the middle. This CDR3 is built from 13 residues. The CDR3 DNA reads as TGCAGCTCGAAGGGGAGTCTCACAGATACGCAGTATTTT. Amino acid sequence: CSSKGSLTDTQYF.

This clone was detected only once. This rearrangement joins TRBV5-6 to TRBJ1-5; possibly TRBD1 for D (5 bases). This CDR3 spans 15 amino acids. The germline V gene has CDR1 SGHDT and CDR2 YYEEEE. The germline V and J ends were trimmed by 0 bases and 2 bases, with 9 bases remaining between them. The CDR3 DNA reads as TGTGCCAGCAGCTTGGACAGGTGGGGCAATCAGCCCCAGCATTTT. Translated, it gives CASSLDRWGNQPQHF. Based on the CDR3 plus reference TRBV5-6 and TRBJ1-5, the full variable domain is DAGVTQSPTHLIKTRGQQVTLRCSPKSGHDTVSWYQQALGQGPQFIFQYYEEEERQRGNFPDRFSGHQFPNYSSELNVNALLLGDSALYLCASSLDRWGNQPQHFGDGTRLSIL.

The V call is TRBV18, the J call TRBJ2-5; D unclear. This CDR3 spans 17 amino acids. V was clipped by 0 bases and J by 5 bases, with 19 bases between them. CDR1 KGHSH and CDR2 LQKENI come from the germline V gene. The CDR3 nucleotides are TGTGCCAGCTCACCACCGGGGATACCGAAGGATGTGGAGACCCAGTACTTC. Translated: CASSPPGIPKDVETQYF.

This clone has just a few counts. The chain combines TRBV7-2 with TRBJ1-2; D may be TRBD1 (6 bases). CDR1 and CDR2 (germline): SGHTA, FQGNSA. The CDR3 length is 15 residues. Trimming removed 1 base from V and 8 bases from J, with 17 bases in between. The CDR3 DNA reads as TGTGCCAGCAGCTTAGGGTTACAGGGCACGGACGGCTACACCTTC. It codes for CASSLGLQGTDGYTF.

This clone was seen once. V usage is TRBV7-8 and J usage is TRBJ2-5; the D is unclear. Germline V lookup: CDR1 SGHVS, CDR2 FQNEAQ. Trimming shortened V by 0 bases and J by 5 bases, and 4 bases separated the two germline ends. The CDR3 spans 12 residues. CDR3 bases: TGTGCCAGCAGCTTAGCGTGGGAGACCCAGTACTTC. It yields the protein CASSLAWETQYF.

This chain joins TRBV27 and TRBJ1-4; no clear D. CDR1 is MNHEY, CDR2 SMNVEV, per germline (reference sequence). V lost 6 bases and J 5 bases, leaving 13 bases between the germline ends. The CDR3 is 14 amino acids. The CDR3 nucleotides read TGTGCCAGCAGCCCTCGGATGGGCAATGAAAAACTGTTTTTT. It codes for CASSPRMGNEKLFF.

This rearrangement joins TRBV7-9 to TRBJ1-2, with TRBD1 matching over 7 bases. The CDR3 loop spans 13 amino acids. The germline V gene encodes CDR1 SEHNR and CDR2 FQNEAQ (reference sequence). Trimming removed 5 bases from V and 6 bases from J; junction bases left unmatched: 6. The CDR3 nucleotides are TGTGCCAGCAGCCCCCGGGACAGCAATGGCTACACCTTC. Protein product: CASSPRDSNGYTF.

The chain recombines TRBV29-1 with TRBJ2-3; no clear D gene. Germline values: CDR1 SQVTM, CDR2 ANQGSEA. V dropped 3 bases and J dropped 1 base, with 11 bases sitting between them. The CDR3 covers 14 residues. In DNA, the CDR3 is TGCAGCGTTGATAGTGGATTAGGCACAGATACGCAGTATTTT. It specifies CSVDSGLGTDTQYF.

This clone was observed a few times. The chain joins TRBV12-5 to TRBJ2-3, with D unresolved. In germline, CDR1 is LGHNT, CDR2 FRNRAP. Trimming removed 2 bases from V and 6 bases from J, with 3 bases in between. This CDR3 contains 11 residues. CDR3 amino acids: CASGLLDTQYF. Written as DNA, the CDR3 is TGTGCTAGTGGTTTGCTTGATACGCAGTATTTT. Looking up the rest from reference TRBV12-5 and TRBJ2-3 gives the full variable domain: DARVTQTPRHKVTEMGQEVTMRCQPILGHNTVFWYRQTMMQGLELLAYFRNRAPLDDSGMPKDRFSAEMPDATLATLKIQPSEPRDSAVYFCASGLLDTQYFGPGTRLTVL.

V and J are TRBV29-1 and TRBJ1-1, with unresolved D. This CDR3 region has 12 residues. The V end lost 6 bases, the J end lost 0 bases, and 8 bases lay between the germline ends. Germline CDR1 and CDR2: SQVTM and ANQGSEA. The CDR3 region has the DNA TGCAGCGTCTGGACGGTGAACACTGAAGCTTTCTTT. Amino acid sequence: CSVWTVNTEAFF.

The rearrangement uses TRBV7-2 and TRBJ2-5, with 14 bases matching TRBD2. Germline values: CDR1 SGHTA, CDR2 FQGNSA. Unmatched junction bases numbered 3, after V lost 5 bases and J lost 1 base. The CDR3 is 16 residues long. The CDR3 here is CASSRTSGGLQETQYF. The CDR3 DNA reads TGTGCCAGCAGCCGGACTAGCGGGGGGCTCCAAGAGACCCAGTACTTC.

This sequence joins TRBV10-3 and TRBJ2-3; 8 bases agree with TRBD2. V lost 3 bases, J lost 2 bases, and 7 bases stayed unmatched. The germline V gene has CDR1 ENHRY and CDR2 SYGVKD. CDR3 size: 16 residues. CDR3 nucleotides: TGTGCCATCAGTGATGGGCGGGGGGAATACACAGATACGCAGTATTTT. It codes for CAISDGRGEYTDTQYF.

The genes are TRBV30 and TRBJ2-1; TRBD1 matches 9 bases. The CDR3 totals 15 residues. Germline V CDR1 and CDR2: GTSNPN, SVGIG (reference sequence). The V segment lost 0 bases and the J segment 6 bases; nucleotides outside the gene matches: 6. The CDR3, as DNA: TGTGCCTGGAGTGTACTGGGACAGGGCAGCAATGAGCAGTTCTTC. Its translation is CAWSVLGQGSNEQFF.

The V gene is TRBV19, the J gene TRBJ1-2; D is possibly TRBD1 (5 bases). This CDR3 is 13 amino acids long. The V end lost 5 bases, the J end lost 6 bases, and 13 bases lay between the germline ends. Germline CDR1 reads LNHDA; CDR2 reads SQIVND (reference sequence). CDR3 sequence reads: CASSYLRENGYTF. CDR3 DNA: TGTGCCAGTAGTTACCTCAGGGAGAATGGCTACACCTTC.